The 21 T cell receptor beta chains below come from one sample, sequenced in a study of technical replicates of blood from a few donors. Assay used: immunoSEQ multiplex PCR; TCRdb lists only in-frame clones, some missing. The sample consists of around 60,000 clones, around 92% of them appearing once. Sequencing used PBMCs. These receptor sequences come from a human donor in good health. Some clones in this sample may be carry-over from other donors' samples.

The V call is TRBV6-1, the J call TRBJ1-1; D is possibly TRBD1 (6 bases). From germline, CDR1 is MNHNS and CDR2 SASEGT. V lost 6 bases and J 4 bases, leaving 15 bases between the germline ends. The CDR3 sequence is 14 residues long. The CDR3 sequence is CASSDGQRRTEAFF. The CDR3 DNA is TGTGCCAGCAGCGACGGACAGCGGCGCACTGAAGCTTTCTTT.

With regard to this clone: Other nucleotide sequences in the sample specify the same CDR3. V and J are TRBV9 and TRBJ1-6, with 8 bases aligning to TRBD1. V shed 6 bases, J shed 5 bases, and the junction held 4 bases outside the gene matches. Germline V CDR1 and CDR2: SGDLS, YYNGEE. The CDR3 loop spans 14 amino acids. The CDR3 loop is CASNRQGNNSPLHF. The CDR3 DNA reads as TGTGCCAGCAACAGACAGGGGAATAATTCACCCCTCCACTTT.

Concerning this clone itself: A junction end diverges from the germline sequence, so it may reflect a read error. The CDR3 region has the DNA TGTGCCAGCAGTGACTTAGGACTTTCTCTGGACTTC. Amino acid sequence: CASSDLGLSLDF. The chain has TRBV6-5 and TRBJ2-7, with a tentative D call TRBD2 (5 bases). The CDR3 is made up of 12 amino acids. The germline CDR1 and CDR2 sequences are MNHEY and SVGAGI.

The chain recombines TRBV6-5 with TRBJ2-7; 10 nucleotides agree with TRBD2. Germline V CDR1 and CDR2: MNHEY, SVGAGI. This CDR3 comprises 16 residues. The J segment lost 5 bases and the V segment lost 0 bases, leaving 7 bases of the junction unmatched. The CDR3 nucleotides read TGTGCCAGCAGTTACTCACCCCTAGCGGGAGCCCACGAGCAGTACTTC. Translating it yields CASSYSPLAGAHEQYF.

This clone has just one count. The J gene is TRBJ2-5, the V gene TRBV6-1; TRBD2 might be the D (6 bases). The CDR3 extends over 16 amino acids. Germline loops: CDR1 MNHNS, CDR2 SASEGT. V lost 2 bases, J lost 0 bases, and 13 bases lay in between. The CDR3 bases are TGTGCCAGCAGTGAAAGTGGCAGACTAGACCAAGAGACCCAGTACTTC. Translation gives CASSESGRLDQETQYF.

CDR3 protein: CASSGAGTAYNEQFF. The CDR3 DNA reads TGTGCCAGCAGCGGAGCCGGGACAGCCTACAATGAGCAGTTCTTC. V gene TRBV5-6 combines with J gene TRBJ2-1; 7 nucleotides agree with TRBD1. Germline V lookup: CDR1 SGHDT, CDR2 YYEEEE. This CDR3 region has 15 residues. With V trimmed by 4 bases and J by 2 bases, 6 bases remained unmatched.

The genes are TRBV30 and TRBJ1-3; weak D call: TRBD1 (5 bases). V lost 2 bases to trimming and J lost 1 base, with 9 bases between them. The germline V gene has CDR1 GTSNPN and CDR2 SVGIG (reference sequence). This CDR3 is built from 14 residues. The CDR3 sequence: CAWSHGGSGNTIYF. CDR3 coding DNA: TGTGCCTGGAGTCACGGGGGATCTGGAAACACCATATATTTT.

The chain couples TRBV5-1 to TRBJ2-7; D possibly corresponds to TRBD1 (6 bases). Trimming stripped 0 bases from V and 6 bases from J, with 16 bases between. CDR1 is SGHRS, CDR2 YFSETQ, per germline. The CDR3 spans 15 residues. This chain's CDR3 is CASSLVQPTGTEQYF. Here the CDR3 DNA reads TGCGCCAGCAGCTTGGTGCAACCAACAGGGACCGAGCAGTACTTC.

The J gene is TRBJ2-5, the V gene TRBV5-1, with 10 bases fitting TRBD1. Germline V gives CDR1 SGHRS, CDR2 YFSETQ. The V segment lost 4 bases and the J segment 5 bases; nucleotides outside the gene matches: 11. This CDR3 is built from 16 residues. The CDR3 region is CASSPAGGQGGETQYF. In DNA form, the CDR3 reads TGCGCCAGCAGCCCGGCCGGTGGACAGGGGGGGGAGACCCAGTACTTC. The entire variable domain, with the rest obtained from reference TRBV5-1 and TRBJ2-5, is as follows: KAGVTQTPRYLIKTRGQQVTLSCSPISGHRSVSWYQQTPGQGLQFLFEYFSETQRNKGNFPGRFSGRQFSNSRSEMNVSTLELGDSALYLCASSPAGGQGGETQYFGPGTRLLVL.

CDR3 sequence: CAWSTSWPQFF. In DNA, the CDR3 is TGTGCCTGGAGTACCTCCTGGCCCCAGTTCTTC. J is TRBJ2-1 and V is TRBV30; no reliable D call. Trimming shortened V by 2 bases and J by 13 bases, and 12 bases separated the two germline ends. The CDR3 loop spans 11 amino acids. The germline gives CDR1 GTSNPN, CDR2 SVGIG (reference sequence).

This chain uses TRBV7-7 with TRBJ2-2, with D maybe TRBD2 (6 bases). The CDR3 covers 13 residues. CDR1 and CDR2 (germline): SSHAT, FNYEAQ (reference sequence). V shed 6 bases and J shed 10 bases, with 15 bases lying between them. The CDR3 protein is CASRSDRGLELFF. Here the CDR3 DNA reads TGTGCCAGCAGATCAGACCGGGGGTTGGAGCTGTTTTTT.

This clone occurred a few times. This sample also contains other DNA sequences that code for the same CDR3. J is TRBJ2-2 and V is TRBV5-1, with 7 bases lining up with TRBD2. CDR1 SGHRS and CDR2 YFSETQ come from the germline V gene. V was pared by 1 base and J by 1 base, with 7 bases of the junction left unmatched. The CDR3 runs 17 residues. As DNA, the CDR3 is TGCGCCAGCAGCTTGAAGAAGACGGGGGGGAACACCGGGGAGCTGTTTTTT. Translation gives CASSLKKTGGNTGELFF.

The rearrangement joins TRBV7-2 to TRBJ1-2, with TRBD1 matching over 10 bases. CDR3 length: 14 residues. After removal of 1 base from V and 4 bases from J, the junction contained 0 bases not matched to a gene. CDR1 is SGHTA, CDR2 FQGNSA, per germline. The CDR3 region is CASSLGTGGYGYTF. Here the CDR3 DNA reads TGTGCCAGCAGCTTAGGGACAGGGGGCTATGGCTACACCTTC.

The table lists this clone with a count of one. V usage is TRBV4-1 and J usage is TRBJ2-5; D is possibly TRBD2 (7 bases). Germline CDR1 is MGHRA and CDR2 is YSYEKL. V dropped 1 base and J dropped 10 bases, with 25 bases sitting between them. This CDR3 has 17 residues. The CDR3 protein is CASSQGVSGGASRGQYF. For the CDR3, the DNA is TGCGCCAGCAGCCAAGGCGTCAGTGGGGGGGCCTCCCGCGGCCAGTACTTC.

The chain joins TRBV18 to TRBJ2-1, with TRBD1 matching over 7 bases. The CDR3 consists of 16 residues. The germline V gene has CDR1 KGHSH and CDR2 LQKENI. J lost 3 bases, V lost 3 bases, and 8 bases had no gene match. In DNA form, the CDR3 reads TGTGCCAGCTCACCGACCGCGACAGGGAACTACAATGAGCAGTTCTTC. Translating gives CASSPTATGNYNEQFF.

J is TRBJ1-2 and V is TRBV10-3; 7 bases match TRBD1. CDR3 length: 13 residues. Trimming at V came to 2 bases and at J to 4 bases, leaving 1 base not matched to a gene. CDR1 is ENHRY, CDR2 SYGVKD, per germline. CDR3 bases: TGTGCCATCAGTGAGACAGGGGTCTATGGCTACACCTTC. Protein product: CAISETGVYGYTF.

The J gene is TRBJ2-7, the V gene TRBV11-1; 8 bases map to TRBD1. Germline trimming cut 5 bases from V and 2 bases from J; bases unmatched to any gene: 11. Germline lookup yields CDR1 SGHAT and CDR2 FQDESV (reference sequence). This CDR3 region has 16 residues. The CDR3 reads CASSRATGTGAYEQYF. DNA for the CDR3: TGTGCCAGCAGCAGAGCTACCGGGACAGGAGCCTACGAGCAGTACTTC.

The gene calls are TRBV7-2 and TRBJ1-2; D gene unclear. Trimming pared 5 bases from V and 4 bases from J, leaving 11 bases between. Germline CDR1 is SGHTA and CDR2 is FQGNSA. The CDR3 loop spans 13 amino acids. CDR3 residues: CASSPDKFYGYTF. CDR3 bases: TGTGCCAGCAGCCCAGACAAATTCTATGGCTACACCTTC.

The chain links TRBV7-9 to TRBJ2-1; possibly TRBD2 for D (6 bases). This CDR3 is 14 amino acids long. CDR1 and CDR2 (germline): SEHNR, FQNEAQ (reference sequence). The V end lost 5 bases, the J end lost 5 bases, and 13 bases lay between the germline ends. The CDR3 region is CASSEGTGNNEQFF. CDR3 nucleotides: TGTGCCAGCAGCGAAGGGACTGGAAACAATGAGCAGTTCTTC.

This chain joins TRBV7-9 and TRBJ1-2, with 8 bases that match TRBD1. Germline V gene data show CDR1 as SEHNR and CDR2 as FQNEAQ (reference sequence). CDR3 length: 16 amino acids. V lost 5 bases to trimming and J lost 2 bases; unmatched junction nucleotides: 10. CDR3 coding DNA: TGTGCCAGCAGCCCCACGAGGTACAGGGGGAACTATGGCTACACCTTC. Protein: CASSPTRYRGNYGYTF.

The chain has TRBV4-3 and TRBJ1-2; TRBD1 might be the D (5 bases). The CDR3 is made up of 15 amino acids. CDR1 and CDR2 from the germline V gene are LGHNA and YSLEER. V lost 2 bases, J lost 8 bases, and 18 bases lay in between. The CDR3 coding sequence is TGCGCCAGCAGCCAACACCACTCAGGGTCTAAGGGCTACACCTTC. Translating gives CASSQHHSGSKGYTF.